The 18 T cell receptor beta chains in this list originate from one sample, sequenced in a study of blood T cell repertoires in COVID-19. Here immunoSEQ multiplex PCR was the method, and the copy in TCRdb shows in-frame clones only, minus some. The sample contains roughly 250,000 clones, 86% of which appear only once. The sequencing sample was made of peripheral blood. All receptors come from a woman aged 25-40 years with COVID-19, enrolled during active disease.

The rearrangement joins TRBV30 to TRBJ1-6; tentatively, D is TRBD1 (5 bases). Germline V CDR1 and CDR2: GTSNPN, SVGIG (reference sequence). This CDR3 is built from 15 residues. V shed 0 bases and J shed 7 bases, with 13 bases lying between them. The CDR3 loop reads CAWSVRWGSNSPLHF. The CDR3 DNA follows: TGTGCCTGGAGTGTACGATGGGGCTCGAATTCACCCCTCCACTTT. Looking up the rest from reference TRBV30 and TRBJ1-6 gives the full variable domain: SQTIHQWPATLVQPVGSPLSLECTVEGTSNPNLYWYRQAAGRGLQLLFYSVGIGQISSEVPQNLSASRPQDRQFILSSKKLLLSDSGFYLCAWSVRWGSNSPLHFGNGTRLTVT.

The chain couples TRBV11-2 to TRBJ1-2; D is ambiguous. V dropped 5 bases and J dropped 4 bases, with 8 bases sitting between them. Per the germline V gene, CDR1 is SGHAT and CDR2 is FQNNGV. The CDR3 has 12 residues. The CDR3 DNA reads TGTGCCAGCAGCCGCGGTCTCTATGGCTACACCTTC. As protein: CASSRGLYGYTF. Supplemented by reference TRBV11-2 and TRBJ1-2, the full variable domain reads EAGVAQSPRYKIIEKRQSVAFWCNPISGHATLYWYQQILGQGPKLLIQFQNNGVVDDSQLPKDRFSAERLKGVDSTLKIQPAKLEDSAVYLCASSRGLYGYTFGSGTRLTVV.

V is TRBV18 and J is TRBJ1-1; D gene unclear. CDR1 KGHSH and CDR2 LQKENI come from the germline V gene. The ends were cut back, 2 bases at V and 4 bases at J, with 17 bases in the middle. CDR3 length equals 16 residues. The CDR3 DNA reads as TGTGCCAGCTCACCAGGAACAGCCCCCCGTGGCACTGAAGCTTTCTTT. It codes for CASSPGTAPRGTEAFF.

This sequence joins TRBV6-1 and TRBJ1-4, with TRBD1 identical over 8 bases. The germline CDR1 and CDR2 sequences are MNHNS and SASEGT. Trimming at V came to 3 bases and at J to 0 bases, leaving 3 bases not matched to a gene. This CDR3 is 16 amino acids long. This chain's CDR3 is CASSDPGQATNEKLFF. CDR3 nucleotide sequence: TGTGCCAGCAGTGACCCGGGACAGGCAACTAATGAAAAACTGTTTTTT.

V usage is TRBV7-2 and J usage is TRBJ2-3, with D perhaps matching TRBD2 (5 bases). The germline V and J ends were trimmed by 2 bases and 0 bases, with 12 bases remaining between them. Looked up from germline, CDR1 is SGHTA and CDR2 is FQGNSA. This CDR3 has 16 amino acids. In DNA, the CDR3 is TGTGCCAGCAGCTTACATGCTAGCCCTAGCACAGATACGCAGTATTTT. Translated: CASSLHASPSTDTQYF.

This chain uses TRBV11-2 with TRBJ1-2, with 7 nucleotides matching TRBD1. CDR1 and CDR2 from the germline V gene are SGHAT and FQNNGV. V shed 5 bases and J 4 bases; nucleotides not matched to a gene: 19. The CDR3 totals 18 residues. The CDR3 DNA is TGTGCCAGCAGCCCCTTCCAGGACAGGAGGGTACGGAGCTATGGCTACACCTTC. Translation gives CASSPFQDRRVRSYGYTF. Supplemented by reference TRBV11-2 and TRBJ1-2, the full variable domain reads EAGVAQSPRYKIIEKRQSVAFWCNPISGHATLYWYQQILGQGPKLLIQFQNNGVVDDSQLPKDRFSAERLKGVDSTLKIQPAKLEDSAVYLCASSPFQDRRVRSYGYTFGSGTRLTVV.

The CDR3, as DNA: TGTGCCAGCAGTTTAAGGCAGGGGGCCGGTAATGAGCAGTTCTTC. It encodes CASSLRQGAGNEQFF. The chain carries TRBV27 and TRBJ2-1; 8 nucleotides agree with TRBD1. After removal of 2 bases from V and 7 bases from J, the junction contained 7 bases not matched to a gene. Germline V CDR1 and CDR2: MNHEY, SMNVEV (reference sequence). The CDR3 totals 15 residues.

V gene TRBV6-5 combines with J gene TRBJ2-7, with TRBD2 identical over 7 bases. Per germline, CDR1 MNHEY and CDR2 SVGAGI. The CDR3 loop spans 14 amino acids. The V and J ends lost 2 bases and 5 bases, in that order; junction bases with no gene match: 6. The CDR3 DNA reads TGTGCCAGCAGTTACCGGGGAGGGTATGACGAGCAGTACTTC. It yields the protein CASSYRGGYDEQYF.

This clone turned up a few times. The CDR3: CASSLHGAGTEAFF. The CDR3 bases are TGTGCCAGCAGTTTACATGGGGCTGGGACTGAAGCTTTCTTT. The V call is TRBV27, the J call TRBJ1-1; tentatively, D is TRBD1 (5 bases). Germline CDR1 is MNHEY and CDR2 is SMNVEV (reference sequence). The CDR3 length is 14 residues. Trimming removed 2 bases from V and 5 bases from J, with 12 bases in between.

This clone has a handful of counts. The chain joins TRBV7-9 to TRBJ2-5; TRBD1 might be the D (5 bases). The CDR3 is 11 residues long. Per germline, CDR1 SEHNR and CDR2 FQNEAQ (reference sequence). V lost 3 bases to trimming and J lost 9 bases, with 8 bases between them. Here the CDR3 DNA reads TGTGCCAGCAGCTTTAGCAGGGCCCAGTACTTC. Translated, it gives CASSFSRAQYF.

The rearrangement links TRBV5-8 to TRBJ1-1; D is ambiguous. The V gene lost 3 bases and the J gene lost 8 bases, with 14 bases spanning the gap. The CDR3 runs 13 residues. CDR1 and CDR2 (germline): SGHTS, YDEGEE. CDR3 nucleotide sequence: TGTGCCAGCAGCTACCCGGGAATCTTAGAAGCTTTCTTT. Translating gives CASSYPGILEAFF.

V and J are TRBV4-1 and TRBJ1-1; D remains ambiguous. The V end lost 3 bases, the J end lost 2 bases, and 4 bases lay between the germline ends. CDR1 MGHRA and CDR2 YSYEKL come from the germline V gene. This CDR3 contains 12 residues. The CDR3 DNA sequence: TGCGCCAGCAGCCAGGGCAACACTGAAGCTTTCTTT. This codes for CASSQGNTEAFF.

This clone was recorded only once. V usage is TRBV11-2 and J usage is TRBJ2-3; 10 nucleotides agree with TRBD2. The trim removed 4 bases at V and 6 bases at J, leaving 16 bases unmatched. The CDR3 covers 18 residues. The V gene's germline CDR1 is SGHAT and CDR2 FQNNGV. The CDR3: CASSSTTTLAGFGDTQYF. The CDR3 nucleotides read TGTGCCAGCAGCTCCACCACAACACTAGCGGGGTTCGGGGATACGCAGTATTTT.

The CDR3 nucleotides are TGCGCCAGCAGCATAACGACCGGGACAGGTTCCTACGAGCAGTACTTC. As protein: CASSITTGTGSYEQYF. V usage is TRBV5-1 and J usage is TRBJ2-7; 8 bases map to TRBD1. Trimming removed 4 bases from V and 1 base from J; junction bases left unmatched: 10. Germline assignment: CDR1 SGHRS and CDR2 YFSETQ. This CDR3 region has 16 residues.

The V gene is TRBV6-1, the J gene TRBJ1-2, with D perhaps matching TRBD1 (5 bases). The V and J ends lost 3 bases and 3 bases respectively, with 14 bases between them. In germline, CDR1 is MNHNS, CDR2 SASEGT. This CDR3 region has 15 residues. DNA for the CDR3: TGTGCCAGCAGTGAGGCTCCGGGGGGATACTATGGCTACACCTTC. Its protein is CASSEAPGGYYGYTF.

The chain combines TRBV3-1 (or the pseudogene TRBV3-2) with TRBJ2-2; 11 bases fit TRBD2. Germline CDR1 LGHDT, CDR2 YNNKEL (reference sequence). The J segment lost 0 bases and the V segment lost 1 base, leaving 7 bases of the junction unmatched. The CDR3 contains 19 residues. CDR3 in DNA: TGTGCCAGCAGCCAAGGGGCTAGCGGGGGGTCTCCGAACACCGGGGAGCTGTTTTTT. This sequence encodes CASSQGASGGSPNTGELFF.

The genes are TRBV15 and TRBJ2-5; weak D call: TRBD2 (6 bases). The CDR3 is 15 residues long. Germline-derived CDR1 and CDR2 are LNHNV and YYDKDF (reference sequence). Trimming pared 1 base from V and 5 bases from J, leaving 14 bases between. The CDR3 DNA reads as TGTGCCACCAGCAGAGGCCGCGGGGCCCCGGAGACCCAGTACTTC. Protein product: CATSRGRGAPETQYF. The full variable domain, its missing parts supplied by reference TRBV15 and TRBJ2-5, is DAMVIQNPRYQVTQFGKPVTLSCSQTLNHNVMYWYQQKSSQAPKLLFHYYDKDFNNEADTPDNFQSRRPNTSFCFLDIRSPGLGDTAMYLCATSRGRGAPETQYFGPGTRLLVL.

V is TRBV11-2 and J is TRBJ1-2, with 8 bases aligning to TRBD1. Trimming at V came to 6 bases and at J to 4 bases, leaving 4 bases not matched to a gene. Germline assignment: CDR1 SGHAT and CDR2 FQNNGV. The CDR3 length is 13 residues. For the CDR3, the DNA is TGTGCCAGCAGTTCGGACAGGGTCTATGGCTACACCTTC. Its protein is CASSSDRVYGYTF.